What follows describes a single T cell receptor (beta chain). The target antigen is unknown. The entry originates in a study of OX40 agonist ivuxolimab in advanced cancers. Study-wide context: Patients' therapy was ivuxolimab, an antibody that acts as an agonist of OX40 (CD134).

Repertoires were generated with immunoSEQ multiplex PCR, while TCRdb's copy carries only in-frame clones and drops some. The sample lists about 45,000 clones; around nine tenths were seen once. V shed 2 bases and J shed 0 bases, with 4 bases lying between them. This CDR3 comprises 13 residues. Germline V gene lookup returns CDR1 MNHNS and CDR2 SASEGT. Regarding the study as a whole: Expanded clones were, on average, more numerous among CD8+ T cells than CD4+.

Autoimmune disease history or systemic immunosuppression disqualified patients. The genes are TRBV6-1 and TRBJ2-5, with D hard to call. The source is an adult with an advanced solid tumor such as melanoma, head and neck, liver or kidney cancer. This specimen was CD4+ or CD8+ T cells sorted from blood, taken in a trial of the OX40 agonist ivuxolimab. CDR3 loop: CASSEHNQETQYF. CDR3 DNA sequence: TGTGCCAGCAGTGAACACAACCAAGAGACCCAGTACTTC.